This T cell receptor (beta chain) originates from a study of T-cell reconstitution after alpha-beta-depleted transplantation in children. Germline V gene lookup returns CDR1 LGHNA and CDR2 YNFKEQ. Trimming took off 1 base at V and 2 bases at J, with 10 bases between the two ends. The CDR3 is 15 residues long. This clonotype came up many times. As yet, its antigen is unknown. Unique molecular identifiers were incorporated when the TCRbeta library was constructed. Each CDR3 protein is one row after TCRdb ran MiXCR on the PCR reads. Of about 160,000 distinct CDR3 sequences listed, 11% were seen once; the top ten hold roughly an eighth. Notes on the study in general: Reportedly, roughly two months post-transplant, alpha-beta T cells arose from several hundred expanded graft clones.

The specimen comprised PBMCs, sampled before TCRalphabeta/CD19-depleted stem cell transplant. The chain combines TRBV4-2 with TRBJ2-3; TRBD2 is a possible D gene (6 bases). This TCR was recovered from a boy aged 2 to 10 with acute myeloid leukemia, due to receive a stem cell transplant. The CDR3 region is CASSQGLEATDTQYF. Written as DNA, the CDR3 is TGTGCCAGCAGCCAAGGACTAGAAGCCACAGATACGCAGTATTTT.